The TCR beta chain under discussion was sequenced for a study of cytomegalovirus exposure and HLA in healthy donors. Findings and caveats of the study: What TCR beta sequences reportedly achieved was accurate prediction of HLA-A and HLA-B alleles in most subjects. HLA restriction was apparent for most CMV-associated TCR beta chains in a later analysis.

Of note for this clone: Antigen unknown.

As for the donors, each was a healthy bone marrow donor. The V and J ends lost 3 bases and 4 bases, in that order; junction bases with no gene match: 5. The CDR3 sequence is 17 residues long. CDR1 LGHNT and CDR2 FRNRAP come from the germline V gene. Primers included in the PCR were 60 Vbeta and 13 Jbeta primers. Assay used: immunoSEQ multiplex PCR; TCRdb lists only in-frame clones, some missing. The sample comprises 140,000 to 150,000 clones, roughly 80% of which are singletons, and 4.5% rests with the top ten. The chain carries TRBV12-5 and TRBJ2-2; 13 nucleotides match TRBD2. The sample was PBMCs. This clonotype was obtained from a man between 35 and 55 years old in good health and CMV-seronegative. For the CDR3, the DNA is TGTGCTAGTGGTTTCTTACTAGCGGGGGGGCCCACCGGGGAGCTGTTTTTT. It encodes CASGFLLAGGPTGELFF.